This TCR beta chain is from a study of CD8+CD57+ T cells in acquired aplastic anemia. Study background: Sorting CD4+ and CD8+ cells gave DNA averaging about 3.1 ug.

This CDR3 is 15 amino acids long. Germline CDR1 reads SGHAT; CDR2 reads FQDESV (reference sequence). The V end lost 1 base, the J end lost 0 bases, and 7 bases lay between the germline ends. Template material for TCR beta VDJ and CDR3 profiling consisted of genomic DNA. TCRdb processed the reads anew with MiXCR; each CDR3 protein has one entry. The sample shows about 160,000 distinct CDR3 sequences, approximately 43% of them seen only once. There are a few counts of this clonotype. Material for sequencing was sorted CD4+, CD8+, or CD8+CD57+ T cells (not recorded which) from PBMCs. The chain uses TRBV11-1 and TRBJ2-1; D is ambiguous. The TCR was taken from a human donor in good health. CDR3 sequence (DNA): TGTGCCAGCAGCTTAGGACTGGACTCCTACAATGAGCAGTTCTTC. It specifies CASSLGLDSYNEQFF.